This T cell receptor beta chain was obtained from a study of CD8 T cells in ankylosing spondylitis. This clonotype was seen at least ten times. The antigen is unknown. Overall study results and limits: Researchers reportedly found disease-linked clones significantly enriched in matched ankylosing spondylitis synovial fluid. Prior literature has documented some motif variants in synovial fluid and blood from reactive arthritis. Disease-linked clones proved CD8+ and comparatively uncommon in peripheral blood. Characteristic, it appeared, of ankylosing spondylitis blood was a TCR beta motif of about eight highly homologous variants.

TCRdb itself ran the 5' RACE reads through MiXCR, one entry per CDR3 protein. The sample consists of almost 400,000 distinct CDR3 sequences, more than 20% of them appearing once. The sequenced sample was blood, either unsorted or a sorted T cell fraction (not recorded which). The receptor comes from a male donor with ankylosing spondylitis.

CDR3 DNA: TGTGCCAGCAGTTTCCCCAGGGGATCTGGGGCCAACGTCCTGACTTTC. This encodes CASSFPRGSGANVLTF. The chain recombines TRBV12-3 or TRBV12-4 with TRBJ2-6; D is perhaps TRBD1 (6 bases). CDR3 length equals 16 residues. Trimming stripped 3 bases from V and 1 base from J, with 10 bases between.